This T cell receptor (beta chain) was sequenced in a study of blood T cell repertoires in COVID-19. Study-level background: T cells, B-cell-depleted T cells, or PBMCs provided the cDNA or gDNA that served as material.

V was shortened by 2 bases and J by 1 base, with 11 bases between the two germline ends. Germline-derived CDR1 and CDR2 are MNHNS and SASEGT. The CDR3 contains 15 residues. In the original processing: Quantification of nucleated cells was approximated via reference gene primer amplification. TCRdb keeps only in-frame clones here, not all; method: immunoSEQ multiplex PCR. The V and J calls and clone size are taken from that table; D and trimming were inferred from the DNA. The sample records approximately 70,000 clones, around nine tenths being singletons. This chain connects TRBV6-1 to TRBJ1-1, with no clear D. The TCR comes from a woman aged 55-75 years with acute or convalescent COVID-19. Sequencing was performed on peripheral blood. CDR3 nucleotides: TGTGCCAGCAGTGAAATGGCGGTGTCGAACACTGAAGCTTTCTTT. Its protein product is CASSEMAVSNTEAFF.